One sample yielded the 26 T cell receptor beta chains listed below, sequenced in a study of T cells after yellow fever vaccination. One entry per CDR3 protein, called by TCRdb with MiXCR from the 5' RACE reads. The table records roughly 96,000 distinct CDR3 sequences, about 8.8% of them present only once. Material: CD8+ T cells not binding an NS4B(214-222) dextramer, sorted from PBMCs, obtained less than 16 days after the first yellow fever vaccination. The receptors derive from a man younger than 35 who received the YFV17D yellow fever vaccine.

This clonotype was recorded a few times. The chain employs TRBV7-9 and TRBJ1-5; no clear D. Germline loops: CDR1 SEHNR, CDR2 FQNEAQ (reference sequence). V was pared by 4 bases and J by 0 bases, with 10 bases between. The CDR3 has 15 residues. CDR3 coding DNA: TGTGCCAGCAGCTCACAGATTGATAGCAATCAGCCCCAGCATTTT. Amino acid sequence: CASSSQIDSNQPQHF.

This chain connects TRBV11-1 to TRBJ2-5; perhaps TRBD2 as D (5 bases). This CDR3 is built from 14 residues. Per germline, CDR1 SGHAT and CDR2 FQDESV (reference sequence). V was trimmed by 1 base and J by 6 bases, leaving 12 bases between them. CDR3 sequence (DNA): TGTGCCAGCAGCTTAGGAGGGCCATCTAAGACCCAGTACTTC. Residues: CASSLGGPSKTQYF.

The chain has TRBV5-4 and TRBJ1-3, with no clear D. V dropped 3 bases and J dropped 4 bases, with 2 bases sitting between them. In germline, CDR1 is SGHNT, CDR2 YYREEE (reference sequence). The length of the CDR3 is 11 residues. The CDR3 nucleotides are TGTGCCAGCAGCTGGGGAAACACCATATATTTT. This sequence encodes CASSWGNTIYF.

This clonotype was picked up many times. This chain uses TRBV27 with TRBJ2-5, with D uncertain. The germline V gene has CDR1 MNHEY and CDR2 SMNVEV (reference sequence). The CDR3 spans 14 residues. V lost 0 bases and J 5 bases, leaving 10 bases between the germline ends. For the CDR3, the DNA is TGTGCCAGCAGTTTATCGGGGAAACGGGAGACCCAGTACTTC. This codes for CASSLSGKRETQYF.

This chain connects TRBV7-2 to TRBJ2-7, with D maybe TRBD1 (5 bases). The CDR3 is made up of 14 amino acids. Between the trimmed V and J ends, which lost 5 bases and 2 bases, there was a span of 13 bases. Germline V gives CDR1 SGHTA, CDR2 FQGNSA. The CDR3 region is CASSLREGAYEQYF. In nucleotides, the CDR3 is TGTGCCAGCAGCCTCAGGGAAGGGGCCTACGAGCAGTACTTC.

The chain recombines TRBV5-1 with TRBJ2-7, with D perhaps TRBD2 (6 bases). CDR1 SGHRS and CDR2 YFSETQ come from the germline V gene. This CDR3 contains 15 residues. V lost 0 bases and J lost 0, with 10 bases in between. The CDR3 DNA reads as TGCGCCAGCAGCTTGGCGGGGGAAAGCTCCTACGAGCAGTACGTC. The encoded protein is CASSLAGESSYEQYV.

The gene calls are TRBV7-3 and TRBJ2-1, with TRBD2 identical over 12 bases. The length of the CDR3 is 15 residues. After removal of 5 bases from V and 6 bases from J, the junction contained 5 bases not matched to a gene. Germline CDR1 is SGHTA and CDR2 is FQGTGA. CDR3 in DNA: TGTGCCAGCAGCCTAGCGGGGGGGGATTTCAATGAGCAGTTCTTC. It codes for CASSLAGGDFNEQFF. Complete variable domain (other parts from reference TRBV7-3 and TRBJ2-1): GAGVSQTPSNKVTEKGKYVELRCDPISGHTALYWYRQSLGQGPEFLIYFQGTGAADDSGLPNDRFFAVRPEGSVSTLKIQRTERGDSAVYLCASSLAGGDFNEQFFGPGTRLTVL.

This clonotype came up a few times. The rearrangement joins TRBV11-1 to TRBJ2-1, with 12 bases that match TRBD2. In germline, CDR1 is SGHAT, CDR2 FQDESV (reference sequence). Trimming cost V 4 bases and J 8 bases; bases outside gene matches: 15. CDR3 length: 18 amino acids. CDR3 amino acids: CASSSTTPTLAGGHEQFF. CDR3 DNA: TGTGCCAGCAGCTCGACCACCCCAACGCTAGCGGGGGGGCATGAGCAGTTCTTC. Drawing the rest from reference TRBV11-1 and TRBJ2-1, the complete variable domain is EAEVAQSPRYKITEKSQAVAFWCDPISGHATLYWYRQILGQGPELLVQFQDESVVDDSQLPKDRFSAERLKGVDSTLKIQPAELGDSAMYLCASSSTTPTLAGGHEQFFGPGTRLTVL.

The sample holds a few counts of this clonotype. This chain links TRBV7-2 with TRBJ1-5; D uncertain. The germline V gene has CDR1 SGHTA and CDR2 FQGNSA. V lost 6 bases and J 0 bases, leaving 18 bases between the germline ends. The CDR3 length is 17 residues. The CDR3 DNA reads as TGTGCCAGCAGTCAAACGGGGTTTACCGATAGCAATCAGCCCCAGCATTTT. Its translation: CASSQTGFTDSNQPQHF.

This clonotype appeared many times. V and J are TRBV6-2 or TRBV6-3 and TRBJ1-2; D is unclear. The V gene's germline CDR1 is MNHEY and CDR2 SVGEGT. The V end lost 2 bases, the J end lost 7 bases, and 8 bases lay between the germline ends. The CDR3 has 12 amino acids. This CDR3 reads CASSYGGSGYTF. DNA of the CDR3: TGTGCCAGCAGTTACGGCGGGAGTGGCTACACCTTC.

The rearrangement links TRBV4-1 to TRBJ2-7; weak D call: TRBD1 (6 bases). Per the germline V gene, CDR1 is MGHRA and CDR2 is YSYEKL. V was cut by 2 bases and J by 3 bases, with 8 bases left in between. CDR3 length: 13 amino acids. CDR3 in amino acids: CASSQRQVYEQYF. For the CDR3, the DNA is TGCGCCAGCAGCCAACGACAGGTCTACGAGCAGTACTTC.

The rearrangement uses TRBV7-6 and TRBJ2-2; TRBD1 matches 8 bases. The germline CDR1 and CDR2 sequences are SGHVS and FNYEAQ. The CDR3 loop spans 15 amino acids. The trim removed 5 bases at V and 4 bases at J, leaving 6 bases unmatched. The CDR3 spells CASSGQGGFTGELFF. The CDR3 DNA is TGTGCCAGCAGCGGACAGGGTGGTTTCACCGGGGAGCTGTTTTTT.

The rearrangement links TRBV20-1 to TRBJ2-1, with D tentatively TRBD2 (6 bases). CDR3 length equals 14 residues. Trimming pared 0 bases from V and 8 bases from J, leaving 14 bases between. The germline gives CDR1 DFQATT, CDR2 SNEGSKA (reference sequence). CDR3 sequence: CSARDPTSFDEQFF. The CDR3 DNA reads TGCAGTGCTAGAGACCCAACTAGCTTCGATGAGCAGTTCTTC.

This clonotype was counted a few times. This rearrangement joins TRBV19 to TRBJ1-1, with unresolved D. Germline CDR1 and CDR2: LNHDA and SQIVND (reference sequence). Trimming cost V 3 bases and J 0 bases, with 8 bases left between them. This CDR3 region has 14 residues. CDR3 DNA: TGTGCCAGTAGTATGGGCAGAATGAACACTGAAGCTTTCTTT. As protein: CASSMGRMNTEAFF.

A few counts support this clonotype. For the CDR3, the DNA is TGTGCCAGCAGCTTAGTAGGATCACACACCGGGGAGCTGTTTTTT. Translation: CASSLVGSHTGELFF. This chain links TRBV7-2 with TRBJ2-2; unclear D gene. Germline V CDR1 and CDR2: SGHTA, FQGNSA. The ends were cut back, 1 base at V and 3 bases at J, with 9 bases in the middle. This CDR3 spans 15 amino acids.

In its sample, this clonotype was seen many times. This chain connects TRBV7-2 to TRBJ2-7; 7 bases line up with TRBD2. V shed 5 bases and J 3 bases; nucleotides not matched to a gene: 1. CDR3 size: 12 residues. Germline V gene lookup returns CDR1 SGHTA and CDR2 FQGNSA. The CDR3 is CASSAGDYEQYF. CDR3 DNA sequence: TGTGCCAGCAGCGCGGGGGACTACGAGCAGTACTTC.

V usage is TRBV6-1 and J usage is TRBJ1-1, with D perhaps TRBD1 (5 bases). This CDR3 is 14 amino acids long. Per germline, CDR1 MNHNS and CDR2 SASEGT. With 0 bases removed from V and 11 bases from J, the gap between germline ends came to 16 bases. CDR3 nucleotide sequence: TGTGCCAGCAGTGAAGCGGCAGGGAGAATAGGCGCTTTCTTT. Encoded protein: CASSEAAGRIGAFF.

The rearrangement links TRBV4-2 to TRBJ2-2, with 13 bases aligning to TRBD2. The germline CDR1 and CDR2 sequences are LGHNA and YNFKEQ. V shed 4 bases and J 8 bases; nucleotides not matched to a gene: 25. This CDR3 spans 22 amino acids. DNA for the CDR3: TGTGCCAGCAGCCCTAGACCCCTGCCTGGACTAGCGGGGGACCCGGTTTCTGGGGAGCTGTTTTTT. Amino acid sequence: CASSPRPLPGLAGDPVSGELFF.

At least ten counts were recorded for this clonotype. The chain joins TRBV12-3 or TRBV12-4 to TRBJ2-7; D gene ambiguous. The CDR3 extends over 13 amino acids. Deletions cut 2 bases from V and 2 bases from J, with 7 bases between. This CDR3 reads CASSLQGPYEQYV. The CDR3 DNA reads as TGTGCCAGCAGTTTACAAGGGCCCTACGAGCAGTACGTC.

This chain connects TRBV6-2 or TRBV6-3 to TRBJ1-5; D is perhaps TRBD1 (6 bases). Germline lookup yields CDR1 MNHEY and CDR2 SVGEGT. Trimming removed 0 bases from V and 3 bases from J, with 9 bases in between. CDR3 size: 15 residues. The CDR3 coding sequence is TGTGCCAGCAGTTACTCGGGGGCCCTCAATCAGCCCCAGCATTTT. Its protein is CASSYSGALNQPQHF.

V and J are TRBV6-1 and TRBJ1-6, with TRBD1 matching 7 bases. The J segment lost 18 bases and the V segment lost 1 base, leaving 9 bases of the junction unmatched. Per germline, CDR1 MNHNS and CDR2 SASEGT. CDR3 size: 13 residues. CDR3 sequence (DNA): TGTGCCAGCAGTGAAGGGACAGGTTGGACCCCCCACTTT. Translation: CASSEGTGWTPHF.

Concerning this clonotype: One end of the junction varies from germline; a read error may be responsible. The chain is built from TRBV7-7 and TRBJ2-3, with 11 bases matching TRBD2. This CDR3 region has 16 residues. Per the germline V gene, CDR1 is SSHAT and CDR2 is FNYEAQ (reference sequence). The CDR3 coding sequence is TGTGCTAGCAGCCCAATTAGCGGGGGGGCGACAGATACGCAGTATTTT. Translating it yields CASSPISGGATDTQYF.

The V call is TRBV2, the J call TRBJ2-5, with TRBD2 matching 9 bases. Trimming cost V 3 bases and J 2 bases; bases outside gene matches: 7. The CDR3 consists of 16 residues. Germline CDR1 reads SNHLY; CDR2 reads FYNNEI. CDR3 DNA sequence: TGTGCCAGCAGTGATTCGTCCCTAGCGGGGCAAGAGACCCAGTACTTC. Protein sequence: CASSDSSLAGQETQYF.

Remarks on this clonotype: Given a much more abundant clone one base away, this may be a read error. The rearrangement joins TRBV7-9 to TRBJ2-1; TRBD2 matches at 10 bases. Looked up from germline, CDR1 is SEHNR and CDR2 is FQNEAQ (reference sequence). CDR3 length: 17 residues. This chain's CDR3 is CASSLYSGGYSFNEQFF. The DNA for the CDR3 is TGTGCCAGCAGCTTATATAGCGGGGGGTACTCCTTCAATGAGCAGTTCTTC.

In its sample, this clonotype was seen many times. The chain employs TRBV4-3 and TRBJ1-1; D uncertain. CDR3 length: 12 amino acids. V was pared by 0 bases and J by 3 bases, with 2 bases between. Germline V lookup: CDR1 LGHNA, CDR2 YSLEER. CDR3 nucleotide sequence: TGCGCCAGCAGCCAAGATTACACTGAAGCTTTCTTT. Amino acid sequence: CASSQDYTEAFF.

There are a few counts of this clonotype. The V and J genes are TRBV4-1 and TRBJ2-7, with D perhaps assigned TRBD1 or TRBD2 (6 bases each). This CDR3 contains 16 residues. V lost 3 bases to trimming and J lost 2 bases, with 17 bases between them. Per germline, CDR1 MGHRA and CDR2 YSYEKL. CDR3 residues: CASSQAGQQDPYEQYF. The CDR3 nucleotides read TGCGCCAGCAGCCAGGCGGGACAACAAGATCCCTACGAGCAGTACTTC.